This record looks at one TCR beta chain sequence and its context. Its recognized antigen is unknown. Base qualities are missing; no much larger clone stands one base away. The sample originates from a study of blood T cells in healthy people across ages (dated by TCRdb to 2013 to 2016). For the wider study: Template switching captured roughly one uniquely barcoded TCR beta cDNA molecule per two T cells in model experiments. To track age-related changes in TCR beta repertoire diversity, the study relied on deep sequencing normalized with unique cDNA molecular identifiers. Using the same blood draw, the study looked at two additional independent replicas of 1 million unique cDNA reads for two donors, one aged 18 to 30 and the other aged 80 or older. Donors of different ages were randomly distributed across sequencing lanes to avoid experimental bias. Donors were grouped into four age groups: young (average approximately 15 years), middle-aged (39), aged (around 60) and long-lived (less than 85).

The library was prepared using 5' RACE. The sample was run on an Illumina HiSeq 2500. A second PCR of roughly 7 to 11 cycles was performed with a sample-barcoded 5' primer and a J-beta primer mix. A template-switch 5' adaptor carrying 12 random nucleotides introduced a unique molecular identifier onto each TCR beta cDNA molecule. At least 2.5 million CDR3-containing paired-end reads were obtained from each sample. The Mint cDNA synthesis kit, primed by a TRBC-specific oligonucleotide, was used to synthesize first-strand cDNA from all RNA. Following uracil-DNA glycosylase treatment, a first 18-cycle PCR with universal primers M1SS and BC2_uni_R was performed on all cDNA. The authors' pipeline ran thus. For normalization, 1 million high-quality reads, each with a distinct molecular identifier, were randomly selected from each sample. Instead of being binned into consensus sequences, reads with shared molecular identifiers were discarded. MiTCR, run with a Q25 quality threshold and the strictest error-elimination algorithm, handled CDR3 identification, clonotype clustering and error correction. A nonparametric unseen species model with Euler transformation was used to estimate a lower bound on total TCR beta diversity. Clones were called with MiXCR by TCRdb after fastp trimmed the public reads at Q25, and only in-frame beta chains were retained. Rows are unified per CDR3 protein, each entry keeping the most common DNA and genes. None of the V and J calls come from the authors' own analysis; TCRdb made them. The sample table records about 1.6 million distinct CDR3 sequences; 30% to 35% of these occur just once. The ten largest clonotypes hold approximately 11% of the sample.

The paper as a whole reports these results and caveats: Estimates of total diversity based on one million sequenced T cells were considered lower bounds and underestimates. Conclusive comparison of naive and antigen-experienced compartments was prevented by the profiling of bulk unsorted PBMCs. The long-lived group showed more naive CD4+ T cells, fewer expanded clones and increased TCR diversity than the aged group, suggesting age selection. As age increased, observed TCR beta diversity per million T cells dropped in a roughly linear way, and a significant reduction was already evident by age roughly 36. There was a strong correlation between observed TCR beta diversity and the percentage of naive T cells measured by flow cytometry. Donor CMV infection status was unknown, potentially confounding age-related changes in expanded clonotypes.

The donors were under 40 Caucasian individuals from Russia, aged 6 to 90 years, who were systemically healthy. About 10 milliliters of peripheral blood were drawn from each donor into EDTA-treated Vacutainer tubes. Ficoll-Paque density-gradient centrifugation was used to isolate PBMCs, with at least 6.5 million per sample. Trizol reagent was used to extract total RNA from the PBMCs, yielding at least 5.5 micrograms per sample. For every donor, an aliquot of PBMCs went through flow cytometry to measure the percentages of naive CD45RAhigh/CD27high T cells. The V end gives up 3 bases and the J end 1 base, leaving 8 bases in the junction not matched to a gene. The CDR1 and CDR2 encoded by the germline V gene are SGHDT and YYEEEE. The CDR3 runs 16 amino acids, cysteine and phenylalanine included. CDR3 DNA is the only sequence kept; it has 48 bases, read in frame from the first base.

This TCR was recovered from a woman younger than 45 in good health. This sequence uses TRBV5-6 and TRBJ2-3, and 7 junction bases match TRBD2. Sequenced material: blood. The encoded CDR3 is CASSSYGEGRTDTQYF. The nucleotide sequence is TGTGCCAGCAGCTCGTATGGGGAGGGCCGCACAGATACGCAGTATTTT.